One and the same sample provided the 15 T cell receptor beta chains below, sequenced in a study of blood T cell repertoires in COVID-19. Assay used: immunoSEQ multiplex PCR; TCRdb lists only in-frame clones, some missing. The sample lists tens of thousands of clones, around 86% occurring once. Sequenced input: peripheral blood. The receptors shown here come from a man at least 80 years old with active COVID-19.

The CDR3 DNA reads as TGTGCCAGCAGCTTGGCTTTGGGACATGGCTACGAGCAGTACTTC. As protein: CASSLALGHGYEQYF. V usage is TRBV5-6 and J usage is TRBJ2-7; D is possibly TRBD1 (6 bases). There are 15 residues in the CDR3. Looked up from germline, CDR1 is SGHDT and CDR2 is YYEEEE. V lost 0 bases and J 3 bases, leaving 13 bases between the germline ends.

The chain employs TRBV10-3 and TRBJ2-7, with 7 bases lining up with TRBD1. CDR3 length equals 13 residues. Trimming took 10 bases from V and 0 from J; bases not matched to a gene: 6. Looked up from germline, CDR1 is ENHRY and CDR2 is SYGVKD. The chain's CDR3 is CATGQASSYEQYF. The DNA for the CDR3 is TGTGCCACAGGACAGGCGAGCTCCTACGAGCAGTACTTC.

The CDR3 reads CASSIYKDTDTQYF. CDR3 nucleotide sequence: TGTGCCAGTAGTATTTACAAAGACACAGATACGCAGTATTTT. V and J are TRBV19 and TRBJ2-3; D remains ambiguous. Trimming shortened V by 3 bases and J by 2 bases, and 9 bases separated the two germline ends. Germline values: CDR1 LNHDA, CDR2 SQIVND (reference sequence). CDR3 length: 14 residues.

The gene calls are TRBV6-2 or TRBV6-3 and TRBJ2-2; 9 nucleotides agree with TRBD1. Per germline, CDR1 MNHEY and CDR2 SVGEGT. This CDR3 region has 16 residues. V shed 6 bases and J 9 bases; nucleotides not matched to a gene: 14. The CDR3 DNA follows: TGTGCCAGCAGCCACAGGGGGCGTCTTGATCGGCGGGAGCTGTTTTTT. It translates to CASSHRGRLDRRELFF.

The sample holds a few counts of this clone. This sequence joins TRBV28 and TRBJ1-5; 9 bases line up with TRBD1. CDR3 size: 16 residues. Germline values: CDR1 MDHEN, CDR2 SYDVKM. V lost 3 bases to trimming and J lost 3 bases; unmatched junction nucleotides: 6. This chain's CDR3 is CASSLGQGRVNQPQHF. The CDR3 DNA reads TGTGCCAGCAGTTTGGGACAGGGTCGAGTCAATCAGCCCCAGCATTTT.

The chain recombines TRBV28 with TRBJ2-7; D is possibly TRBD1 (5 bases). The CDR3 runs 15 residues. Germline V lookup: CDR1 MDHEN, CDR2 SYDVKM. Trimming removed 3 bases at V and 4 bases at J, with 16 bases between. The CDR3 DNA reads TGTGCCAGCAGTTTGGGGCAGGAGAAATTTTACGAGCAGTACTTC. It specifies CASSLGQEKFYEQYF.

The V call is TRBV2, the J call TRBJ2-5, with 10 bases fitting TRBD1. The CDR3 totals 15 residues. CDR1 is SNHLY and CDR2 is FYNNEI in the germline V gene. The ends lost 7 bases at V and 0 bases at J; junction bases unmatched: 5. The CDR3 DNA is TGTGCCAGCACCGTGACAGGGGGCTACCAAGAGACCCAGTACTTC. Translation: CASTVTGGYQETQYF.

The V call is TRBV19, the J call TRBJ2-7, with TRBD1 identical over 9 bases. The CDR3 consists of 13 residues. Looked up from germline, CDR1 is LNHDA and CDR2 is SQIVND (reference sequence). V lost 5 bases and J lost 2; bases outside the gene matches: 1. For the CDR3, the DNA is TGTGCCAGTAGTCGACAGGGGGCCTACGAGCAGTACTTC. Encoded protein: CASSRQGAYEQYF.

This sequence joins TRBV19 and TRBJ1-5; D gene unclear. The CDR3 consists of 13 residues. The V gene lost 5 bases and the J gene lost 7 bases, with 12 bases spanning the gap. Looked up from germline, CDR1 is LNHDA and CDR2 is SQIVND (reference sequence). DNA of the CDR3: TGTGCCAGTAGTGGGAGCGTGGGGCAGCCCCAGCATTTT. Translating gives CASSGSVGQPQHF.

The CDR3 DNA follows: TGTGCCAGCAGCTTAGGACAGGTTTACGAGCAGTACTTC. Amino acids: CASSLGQVYEQYF. This rearrangement joins TRBV7-9 to TRBJ2-7; D is perhaps TRBD1 (6 bases). Trimming took 1 base from V and 4 from J, leaving 8 bases between them. CDR1 is SEHNR and CDR2 is FQNEAQ in the germline V gene (reference sequence). The CDR3 totals 13 residues.

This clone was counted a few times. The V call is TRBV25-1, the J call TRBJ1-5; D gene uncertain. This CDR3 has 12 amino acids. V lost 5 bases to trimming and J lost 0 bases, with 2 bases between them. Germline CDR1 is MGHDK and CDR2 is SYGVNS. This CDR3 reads CASSYSNQPQHF. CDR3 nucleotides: TGTGCCAGCAGTTATAGCAATCAGCCCCAGCATTTT.

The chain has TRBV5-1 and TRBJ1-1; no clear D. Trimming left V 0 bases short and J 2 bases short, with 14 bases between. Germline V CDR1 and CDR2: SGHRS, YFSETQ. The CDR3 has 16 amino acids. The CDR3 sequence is CASSLVPGSGNTEAFF. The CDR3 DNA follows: TGCGCCAGCAGCTTGGTTCCGGGAAGTGGTAACACTGAAGCTTTCTTT.

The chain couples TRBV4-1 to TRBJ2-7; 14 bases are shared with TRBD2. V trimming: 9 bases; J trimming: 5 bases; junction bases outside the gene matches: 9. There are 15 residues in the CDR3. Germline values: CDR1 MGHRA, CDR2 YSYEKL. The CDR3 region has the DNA TGCGCCAGGGGGGGACTAGCGGGAGATTATGACGAGCAGTACTTC. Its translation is CARGGLAGDYDEQYF.

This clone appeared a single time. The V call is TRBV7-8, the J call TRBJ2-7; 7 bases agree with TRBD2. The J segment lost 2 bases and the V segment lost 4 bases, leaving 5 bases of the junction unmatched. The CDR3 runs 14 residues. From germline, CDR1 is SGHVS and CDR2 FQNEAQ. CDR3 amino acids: CASSSLAEAYEQYF. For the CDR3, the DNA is TGTGCCAGCAGCTCTCTAGCGGAAGCCTACGAGCAGTACTTC.

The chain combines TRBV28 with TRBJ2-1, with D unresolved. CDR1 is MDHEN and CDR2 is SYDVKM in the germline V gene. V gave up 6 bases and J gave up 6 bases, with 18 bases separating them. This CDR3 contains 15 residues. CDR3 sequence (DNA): TGTGCCAGCAGCCTCAGCCCCCCGTCGGGCAATGAGCAGTTCTTC. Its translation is CASSLSPPSGNEQFF.